The present T cell receptor beta chain was sequenced within a study of control samples from healthy donors and cancer patients. Produced via immunoSEQ multiplex PCR; TCRdb's table is partial and in-frame only. Among some 120,000 clones listed, 93% were seen once. This CDR3 region has 12 residues. V was trimmed by 6 bases and J by 2 bases, leaving 8 bases between them. Germline CDR1 MDHEN, CDR2 SYDVKM. The sample taken for sequencing was blood. The chain joins TRBV28 to TRBJ2-7, with D perhaps TRBD2 (5 bases). The clonotype originates from a man aged 25 to 45 in good health. The CDR3 loop reads CASRQTTYEQYF. The DNA of the CDR3 is TGTGCCAGCAGACAGACTACCTACGAGCAGTACTTC.